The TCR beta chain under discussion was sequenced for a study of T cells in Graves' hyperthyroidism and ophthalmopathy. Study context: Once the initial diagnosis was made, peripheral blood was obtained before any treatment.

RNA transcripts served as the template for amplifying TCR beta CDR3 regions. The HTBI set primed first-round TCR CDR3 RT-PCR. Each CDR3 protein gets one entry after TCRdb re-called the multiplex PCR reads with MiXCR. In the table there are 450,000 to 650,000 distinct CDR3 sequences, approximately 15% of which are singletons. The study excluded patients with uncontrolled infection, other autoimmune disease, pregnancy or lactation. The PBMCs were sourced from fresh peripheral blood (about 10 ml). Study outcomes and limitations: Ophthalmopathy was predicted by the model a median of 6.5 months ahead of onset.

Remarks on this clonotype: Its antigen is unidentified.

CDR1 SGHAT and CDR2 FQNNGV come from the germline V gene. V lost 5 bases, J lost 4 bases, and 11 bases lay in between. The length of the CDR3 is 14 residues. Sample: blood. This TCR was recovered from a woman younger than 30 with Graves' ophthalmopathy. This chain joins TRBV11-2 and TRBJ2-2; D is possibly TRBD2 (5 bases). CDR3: CASSKLVGTGELFF. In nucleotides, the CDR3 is TGTGCCAGCAGCAAACTAGTAGGCACCGGGGAGCTGTTTTTT.